This T cell receptor (beta chain) was obtained from a study of PD-1 blockade in classical Hodgkin lymphoma. Sequencing used immunoSEQ multiplex PCR; TCRdb keeps in-frame clones, though not all of them. This sample yields 90,000 to 100,000 clones, of which roughly 79% are seen a single time; under 20% belongs to the top ten. In every patient, relapse followed autologous stem cell transplantation, while exposure to brentuximab vedotin differed. Trimming cost V 3 bases and J 2 bases; bases outside gene matches: 0. The CDR3 runs to 13 residues. Germline lookup yields CDR1 WSHSY and CDR2 SAAADI. This clonotype originated in a human donor with classical Hodgkin lymphoma. This chain joins TRBV10-2 and TRBJ2-7; TRBD2 matches at 8 bases. The starting material was peripheral blood mononuclear cells (PBMCs), obtained before the second cycle of nivolumab. The CDR3 is CASSELAAYEQYF. The CDR3, as DNA: TGCGCCAGCAGTGAACTAGCGGCCTACGAGCAGTACTTC.